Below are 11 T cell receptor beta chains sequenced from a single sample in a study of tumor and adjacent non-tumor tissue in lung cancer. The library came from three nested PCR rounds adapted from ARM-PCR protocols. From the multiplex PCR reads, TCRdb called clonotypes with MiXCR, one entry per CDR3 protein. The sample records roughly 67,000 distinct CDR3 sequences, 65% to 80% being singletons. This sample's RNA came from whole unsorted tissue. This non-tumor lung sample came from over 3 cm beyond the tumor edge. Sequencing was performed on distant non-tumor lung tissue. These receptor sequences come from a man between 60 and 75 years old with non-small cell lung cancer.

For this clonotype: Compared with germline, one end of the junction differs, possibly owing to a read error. The CDR3 DNA is TGCGCCAGCAGGAACAGACGAGGGCAAAACTTC. The encoded protein is CASRNRRGQNF. This chain joins TRBV10-2 and TRBJ2-7; a possible D gene is TRBD2 (5 bases). Germline loops: CDR1 WSHSY, CDR2 SAAADI. The CDR3 is made up of 11 amino acids.

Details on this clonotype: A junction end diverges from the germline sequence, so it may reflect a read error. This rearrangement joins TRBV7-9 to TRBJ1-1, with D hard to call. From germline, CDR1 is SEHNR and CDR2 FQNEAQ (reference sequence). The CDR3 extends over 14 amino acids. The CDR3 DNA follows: TGTACCAGCAGCTTATTGGTGGGAGGTACTGAAGCTTTCTTT. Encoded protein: CTSSLLVGGTEAFF.

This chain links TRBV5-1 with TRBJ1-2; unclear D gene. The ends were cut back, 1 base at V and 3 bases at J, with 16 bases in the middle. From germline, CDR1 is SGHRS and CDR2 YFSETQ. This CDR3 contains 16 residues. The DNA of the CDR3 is TGCGCCAGCAGCTTGTCTACCGGGCGACAAGACTATGGCTACACCTTC. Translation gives CASSLSTGRQDYGYTF.

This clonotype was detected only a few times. The CDR3 sequence: CASSGGGVAGYEQYF. DNA of the CDR3: TGTGCCAGCAGTGGCGGAGGTGTAGCGGGCTACGAGCAGTACTTC. The chain combines TRBV25-1 with TRBJ2-7, with 7 bases that match TRBD2. Trimming took 4 bases from V and 3 from J; bases not matched to a gene: 9. CDR3 length: 15 residues. Germline values: CDR1 MGHDK, CDR2 SYGVNS.

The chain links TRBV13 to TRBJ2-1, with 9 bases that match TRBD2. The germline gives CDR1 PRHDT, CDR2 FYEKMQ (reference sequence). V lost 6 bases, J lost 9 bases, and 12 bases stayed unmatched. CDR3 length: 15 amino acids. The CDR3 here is CASSASSGSLGEQFF. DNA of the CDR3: TGTGCCAGCAGTGCGAGTAGCGGGAGTTTAGGTGAGCAGTTCTTC.

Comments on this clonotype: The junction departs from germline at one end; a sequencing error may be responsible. CDR3 protein: CTSLGQRDTEAFF. DNA of the CDR3: TGTACCAGCCTGGGACAGCGGGACACTGAAGCTTTCTTT. This chain connects TRBV5-4 to TRBJ1-1; 7 nucleotides agree with TRBD1. The CDR3 has 13 residues. Looked up from germline, CDR1 is SGHNT and CDR2 is YYREEE (reference sequence).

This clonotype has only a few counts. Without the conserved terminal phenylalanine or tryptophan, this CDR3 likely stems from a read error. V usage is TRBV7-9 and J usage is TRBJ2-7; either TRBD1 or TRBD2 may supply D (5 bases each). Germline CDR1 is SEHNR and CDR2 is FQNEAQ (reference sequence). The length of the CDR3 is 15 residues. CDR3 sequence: CTSSLPRDLDYEQYS. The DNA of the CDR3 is TGTACCAGCAGCTTACCTCGGGACCTGGACTACGAGCAGTACTCC.

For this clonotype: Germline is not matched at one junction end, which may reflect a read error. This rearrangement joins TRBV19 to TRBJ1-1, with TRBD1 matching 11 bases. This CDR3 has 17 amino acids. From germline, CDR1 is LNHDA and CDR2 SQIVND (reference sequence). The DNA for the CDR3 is TGTGCCAGTAGATACCAGGACAGGGGGCGTCTGGACACTGAAGCTTTATTT. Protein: CASRYQDRGRLDTEALF.

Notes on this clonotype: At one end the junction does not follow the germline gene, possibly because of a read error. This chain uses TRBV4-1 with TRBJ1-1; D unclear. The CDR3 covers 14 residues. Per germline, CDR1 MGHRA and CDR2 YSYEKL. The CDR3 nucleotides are TGCGCCAGCAGCCCCGGGTTAATGAACACTGAAGCTTCCTTT. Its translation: CASSPGLMNTEASF.

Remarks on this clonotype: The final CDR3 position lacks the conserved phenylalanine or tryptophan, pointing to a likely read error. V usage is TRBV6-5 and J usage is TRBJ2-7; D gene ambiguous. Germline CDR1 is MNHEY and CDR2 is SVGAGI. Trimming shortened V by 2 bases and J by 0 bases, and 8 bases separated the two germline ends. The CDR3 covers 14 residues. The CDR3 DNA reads TGTGCCAGCAGTTACAAACGGAGCTCCTACGAGCAGTACTTA. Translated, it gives CASSYKRSSYEQYL.

DNA for the CDR3: TGCAGTGCTCGTTACCTCACAGATACGCAGTATTTT. Its protein is CSARYLTDTQYF. The rearrangement links TRBV20-1 to TRBJ2-3; D unresolved. The length of the CDR3 is 12 residues. Trimming cost V 5 bases and J 2 bases, with 8 bases left between them. The germline gives CDR1 DFQATT, CDR2 SNEGSKA (reference sequence).